These 19 T cell receptor beta chains share one sample of origin, sequenced in a study of blood T cell repertoires in COVID-19. TCRdb keeps only in-frame clones here, not all; method: immunoSEQ multiplex PCR. The sample records tens of thousands of clones, 90% to 95% being singletons. The source material was peripheral blood. The source is a human donor in a cohort sampled during active COVID-19.

J is TRBJ2-7 and V is TRBV5-1, with a tentative D call TRBD1 (5 bases). CDR1 SGHRS and CDR2 YFSETQ come from the germline V gene. V lost 0 bases to trimming and J lost 2 bases, with 15 bases between them. This CDR3 is built from 16 residues. The CDR3 DNA is TGCGCCAGCAGCTTGGCGAGCAGGGCCTTAGCCTACGAGCAGTACTTC. Amino acids: CASSLASRALAYEQYF.

The CDR3 DNA is TGCGCCAGCAGCTCCCTACAGGGGGCGTTTGGGGCCAACGTCCTGACTTTC. Translation: CASSSLQGAFGANVLTF. The chain couples TRBV5-1 to TRBJ2-6; 9 nucleotides agree with TRBD1. The CDR3 runs 17 residues. V lost 3 bases, J lost 3 bases, and 7 bases stayed unmatched. The V gene's germline CDR1 is SGHRS and CDR2 YFSETQ.

The table lists this clone with a few counts. The chain has TRBV7-2 and TRBJ1-5; D might be TRBD1 (5 bases). There are 16 residues in the CDR3. Germline lookup yields CDR1 SGHTA and CDR2 FQGNSA. V lost 1 base and J 2 bases, leaving 12 bases between the germline ends. The CDR3 sequence: CASSLVGLGGNQPQHF. The CDR3 region has the DNA TGTGCCAGCAGCTTAGTTGGTTTAGGGGGCAATCAGCCCCAGCATTTT.

In its sample, this clone was seen a few times. This chain connects TRBV9 to TRBJ2-1; 13 bases fit TRBD2. The germline gives CDR1 SGDLS, CDR2 YYNGEE. This CDR3 region has 16 residues. The trim removed 4 bases at V and 3 bases at J, leaving 4 bases unmatched. The CDR3 here is CASSSWTSGGYNEQFF. CDR3 in DNA: TGTGCCAGCAGCTCTTGGACTAGCGGGGGCTACAATGAGCAGTTCTTC.

The chain joins TRBV7-3 to TRBJ2-7, with TRBD2 as a possible D gene (6 bases). The CDR3 runs 16 residues. In germline, CDR1 is SGHTA, CDR2 FQGTGA. The V gene lost 6 bases and the J gene lost 1 base, with 19 bases spanning the gap. This CDR3 is CASRPSGLQISYEQYF. CDR3 sequence (DNA): TGTGCCAGCAGGCCCTCGGGACTTCAGATTTCCTACGAGCAGTACTTC.

The genes are TRBV5-1 and TRBJ2-1; D is uncertain. The CDR3 length is 14 residues. CDR1 SGHRS and CDR2 YFSETQ come from the germline V gene. With 2 bases removed from V and 4 bases from J, the gap between germline ends came to 10 bases. The DNA of the CDR3 is TGCGCCAGCAGCTTACGAGAGAGGTACAATGAGCAGTTCTTC. It translates to CASSLRERYNEQFF.

The genes are TRBV19 and TRBJ2-3; 9 nucleotides agree with TRBD1. V shed 6 bases, J shed 0 bases, and the junction held 7 bases outside the gene matches. The CDR3 spans 16 residues. CDR1 LNHDA and CDR2 SQIVND come from the germline V gene (reference sequence). The CDR3 protein is CASSPRGQGSTDTQYF. The CDR3 nucleotides are TGTGCCAGTAGCCCCCGGGGACAGGGTAGCACAGATACGCAGTATTTT.

The chain is built from TRBV3-1 (or the pseudogene TRBV3-2) and TRBJ1-2, with a weak D call TRBD1 (6 bases). Germline lookup yields CDR1 LGHDT and CDR2 YNNKEL (reference sequence). Trimming removed 0 bases from V and 3 bases from J, with 14 bases in between. CDR3 length: 16 residues. CDR3 loop: CASSQEFRTDDYGYTF. CDR3 DNA: TGTGCCAGCAGCCAAGAGTTCAGGACAGACGACTATGGCTACACCTTC.

V and J are TRBV7-2 and TRBJ2-3, with TRBD2 identical over 7 bases. The CDR3 length is 15 residues. The germline V gene encodes CDR1 SGHTA and CDR2 FQGNSA. V dropped 5 bases and J dropped 0; count of bases not matched to a gene: 5. CDR3 nucleotide sequence: TGTGCCAGCAGCACCCCTAGCGGAAGCACAGATACGCAGTATTTT. It codes for CASSTPSGSTDTQYF.

In this sample, this clone is medium-sized. The chain combines TRBV15 with TRBJ1-2; 8 bases line up with TRBD1. The CDR3 runs to 15 residues. J lost 8 bases, V lost 5 bases, and 13 bases had no gene match. Germline V gives CDR1 LNHNV, CDR2 YYDKDF (reference sequence). In DNA form, the CDR3 reads TGTGCCACCAGCGGCTTCGAGGACAGGGAAAAGGGCTACACCTTC. Residues: CATSGFEDREKGYTF.

J is TRBJ2-1 and V is TRBV7-3, with TRBD2 as a possible D gene (5 bases). The germline V gene encodes CDR1 SGHTA and CDR2 FQGTGA. The length of the CDR3 is 14 residues. Deletions cut 5 bases from V and 6 bases from J, with 14 bases between. The CDR3 sequence: CASSPVSAANEQFF. CDR3 sequence (DNA): TGTGCCAGCAGCCCCGTTTCAGCGGCCAATGAGCAGTTCTTC. The complete variable domain, with remaining parts taken from reference TRBV7-3 and TRBJ2-1, reads GAGVSQTPSNKVTEKGKYVELRCDPISGHTALYWYRQSLGQGPEFLIYFQGTGAADDSGLPNDRFFAVRPEGSVSTLKIQRTERGDSAVYLCASSPVSAANEQFFGPGTRLTVL.

In nucleotides, the CDR3 is TGTGCCAGCTCACCCGTAGCGGGACCCGTCTCCTACAATGAGCAGTTCTTC. This sequence encodes CASSPVAGPVSYNEQFF. The V call is TRBV18, the J call TRBJ2-1; 8 bases line up with TRBD2. Germline lookup yields CDR1 KGHSH and CDR2 LQKENI. The CDR3 totals 17 residues. V trimming: 3 bases; J trimming: 0 bases; junction bases outside the gene matches: 7. Full variable domain (remainder filled in from reference TRBV18 and TRBJ2-1): NAGVMQNPRHLVRRRGQEARLRCSPMKGHSHVYWYRQLPEEGLKFMVYLQKENIIDESGMPKERFSAEFPKEGPSILRIQQVVRGDSAAYFCASSPVAGPVSYNEQFFGPGTRLTVL.

The count of this clone is one. This chain connects TRBV19 to TRBJ1-2, with D unclear. This CDR3 comprises 13 residues. CDR1 is LNHDA, CDR2 SQIVND, per germline (reference sequence). Trimming removed 0 bases from V and 1 base from J, with 3 bases in between. CDR3 DNA: TGTGCCAGTAGTATAGACAGTAACTATGGCTACACCTTC. As protein: CASSIDSNYGYTF. Looking up the rest from reference TRBV19 and TRBJ1-2 gives the full variable domain: DGGITQSPKYLFRKEGQNVTLSCEQNLNHDAMYWYRQDPGQGLRLIYYSQIVNDFQKGDIAEGYSVSREKKESFPLTVTSAQKNPTAFYLCASSIDSNYGYTFGSGTRLTVV.

This clone was found a few times. This sequence joins TRBV5-1 and TRBJ2-7, with D hard to call. V was pared by 3 bases and J by 1 base, with 8 bases between. Looked up from germline, CDR1 is SGHRS and CDR2 is YFSETQ. The CDR3 is made up of 13 amino acids. This CDR3 is CASSYDTSYEQYF. DNA of the CDR3: TGCGCCAGCAGCTATGACACATCCTACGAGCAGTACTTC.

CDR3 loop: CASRQGSYNEQFF. The CDR3 nucleotides are TGTGCCAGCCGTCAGGGAAGTTACAATGAGCAGTTCTTC. This sequence joins TRBV19 and TRBJ2-1; perhaps TRBD1 as D (5 bases). V gave up 9 bases and J gave up 4 bases, with 13 bases separating them. This CDR3 region has 13 residues. The germline V gene has CDR1 LNHDA and CDR2 SQIVND (reference sequence).

V usage is TRBV7-9 and J usage is TRBJ1-4, with D perhaps TRBD1 (5 bases). The germline gives CDR1 SEHNR, CDR2 FQNEAQ (reference sequence). Trimming cost V 5 bases and J 0 bases, with 13 bases left between them. The CDR3 loop spans 16 amino acids. This chain's CDR3 is CASSPTDPATNEKLFF. CDR3 sequence (DNA): TGTGCCAGCAGCCCGACAGATCCCGCAACTAATGAAAAACTGTTTTTT. Looking up the rest from reference TRBV7-9 and TRBJ1-4 gives the full variable domain: DTGVSQNPRHKITKRGQNVTFRCDPISEHNRLYWYRQTLGQGPEFLTYFQNEAQLEKSRLLSDRFSAERPKGSFSTLEIQRTEQGDSAMYLCASSPTDPATNEKLFFGSGTQLSVL.

The table lists this clone with a few counts. The V gene is TRBV3-1 (or the pseudogene TRBV3-2), the J gene TRBJ2-2, with TRBD1 matching 9 bases. V lost 2 bases, J lost 4 bases, and 5 bases stayed unmatched. The CDR3 covers 16 residues. Germline lookup yields CDR1 LGHDT and CDR2 YNNKEL (reference sequence). The CDR3 loop reads CASSQRTGVSTGELFF. In DNA form, the CDR3 reads TGTGCCAGCAGCCAACGGACAGGGGTGAGCACCGGGGAGCTGTTTTTT.

This clone has only one observation. The rearrangement uses TRBV11-3 and TRBJ2-6, with TRBD2 matching 11 bases. From germline, CDR1 is SGHNT and CDR2 YENEEA. V trimming: 6 bases; J trimming: 0 bases; junction bases outside the gene matches: 4. The CDR3 extends over 17 amino acids. The CDR3 bases are TGTGCCAGCAGTCCAACTAGCGGGGGCTCTGGGGCCAACGTCCTGACTTTC. Its protein product is CASSPTSGGSGANVLTF.

The chain carries TRBV18 and TRBJ1-2; D may be TRBD1 (5 bases). This CDR3 has 16 residues. The germline V and J ends were trimmed by 2 bases and 2 bases, with 15 bases remaining between them. Germline assignment: CDR1 KGHSH and CDR2 LQKENI. The CDR3 loop is CASSPAGRRTNYGYTF. As DNA, the CDR3 is TGTGCCAGCTCACCAGCGGGACGGAGGACCAACTATGGCTACACCTTC.